A single TCR beta chain is shown here with its context. The antigen it binds to is not known. No quality values exist for individual bases; no much larger clone is one base distant. The germline V gene specifies MDHEN as CDR1 and SYDVKM as CDR2. The V end loses 8 bases and the J end loses 6 bases, and a stretch of 20 bases separates them. The CDR3 sequence holds 15 residues, the cysteine and phenylalanine included. The read is trimmed to its CDR3 DNA, 45 bases read in frame from base 1. The entry originates in a study of vaccination and CD4 T cells after COVID-19 (dated by TCRdb to the early 2020s). In terms of the full investigation: Convalescent patients had a positive SARS-CoV-2 result on nasal swab PCR, and of these patients, 8 or 9 had mild disease and one had severe disease. As controls, cultures received a CEFX viral epitope pool (the positive control), an HIV-1 Nef peptide pool (the negative control), or no peptide at all. Six males and four females were included in the convalescent cohort, with two Hispanic individuals, seven Caucasians, two Asians and one multiracial person represented. Post-vaccine blood samples were taken a median of 72 days after the second vaccine dose, with a range of roughly 13 to 250 days. Post-COVID blood samples were collected from convalescent patients a median of roughly 100 days after diagnosis, with a range of roughly 35 to 170 days. The spike-specific CD4+ TCR repertoire was compared before and after mRNA vaccination in approximately ten COVID-19 convalescent patients and a handful of infection-naive healthy vaccine recipients. Participants received two doses of either the Pfizer-BioNTech BNT162b2 vaccine (n=8) or the Moderna mRNA-1273 vaccine (n=2). For stimulating the cultures, overlapping spike peptide pools were used, derived from SARS-CoV-2 as well as from the common cold coronaviruses HCoV-NL63, HCoV-OC43 and HCoV-229E. What the authors observed across the whole study: Of the vaccine-specific clones found in convalescent patients, nearly all (304 of 307) were mono-reactive for SARS-CoV-2 spike instead of being cross-reactive with common cold coronaviruses. The study included relatively few convalescent patients and did not analyze early timepoints after natural infection. An increase in the median number of SARS-CoV-2-reactive clonotypes from some 20 after infection to some 40 after vaccination was observed, but the change was not found to be significant. Among convalescent patients, a median about 86% of the SARS-CoV-2-reactive clones seen after vaccination appeared only after vaccination, which suggests priming specific to the vaccine.

The sample's treatment or condition label is to be understood as: approximately 9-day PBMC culture with coronavirus spike peptide pools or control peptides (ViraFEST assay). To expand antigen-specific T cells with peptide pools and then pick out the expanded clonotypes through TCR sequencing, the study relied on the ViraFEST assay. The convalescent patients' positive SARS-CoV-2 PCR tests were from March to December 2020, which was before the Alpha, Beta and Delta variants emerged in the United States. PBMCs were cultured at fewer than 2.5 million per well in IMDM supplemented with roughly 5% human AB serum and roughly 10 IU/ml IL-2, with approximately 10 ug/ml peptide pools added. On days 3 and 7, half of the culture medium was replaced with fresh IL-2-containing medium. After 10 days of culture, CD4+ T cells were isolated by negative selection using the EasySep CD4+ T cell isolation kit. PBMCs were separated from whole blood using Ficoll-Paque Plus gradient centrifugation and then either used fresh or cryopreserved at -140C. In general, triplicate wells were set up for every culture condition.

The library was produced with PCR. DNA from cultured CD4+ T cells was subjected to TCR sequencing with the Oncomine TCR Beta short-read assay at the Johns Hopkins FTIC core. The QIAamp micro DNA kit was used to extract genomic DNA from the cultured CD4+ T cells. Oncomine TCR Beta libraries from cultured CD4+ T cells were pooled using unique dual indexes and sequenced on an Illumina iSeq 100. The study's processing was this. Non-productive sequences were removed, and CDR3s that did not start with C, did not end with F or W, or were shorter than 7 amino acids were discarded. The MANAFEST web application was used to identify antigen-specific clonotypes by comparing peptide-stimulated wells against reference wells and other culture wells. For a clone to be called positive, the clone needed an FDR below 0.05, an odds ratio above 5, and a productive frequency above 0.1% in at least two of three replicate wells. Cross-reactive clonotypes were defined as significantly expanded in both SARS-CoV-2 spike wells and at least one common cold coronavirus spike condition. Using R version 3.6.1, CDR3 homology was evaluated through Levenshtein distances (stringdist) along with unrooted phylogenetic trees (ape). The public sequencing data were trimmed at Q25 with fastp and processed into clonotypes with MiXCR by TCRdb, which kept only in-frame beta chains. Rows merge per CDR3 protein into single entries with the most common DNA and genes. TCRdb's processing, not the authors', yielded these V and J calls. The sample data list approximately 25,000 distinct CDR3 sequences, and less than 80% of these were observed just once. 6.5% to 10% of the sample goes to the ten largest clones.

Recombination joined TRBV28 with TRBJ1-5; 6 matching bases give a weak D call of TRBD1. The TCR sequence derives from a human donor who had recovered from COVID-19. The source material was CD4+ T cells from blood, cultured in vitro. The bases are TGTGCCAGCTCTCCGATATACGGGGGCACTCAGCCCCAGCATTTT. Its coded protein is CASSPIYGGTQPQHF. The CDR3 plus the reference TRBV28 and TRBJ1-5 genes for the other parts give the full variable domain: DVKVTQSSRYLVKRTGEKVFLECVQDMDHENMFWYRQDPGLGLRLIYFSYDVKMKEKGDIPEGYSVSREKKERFSLILESASTNQTSMYLCASSPIYGGTQPQHFGDGTRLSIL.